Shown below are 2 T cell receptor beta chains from a single sample sequenced in a study of T cells in Graves' hyperthyroidism and ophthalmopathy. RNA transcripts served as the template for amplifying TCR beta CDR3 regions. RT-PCR in the first round (using the HTBI primer set) targeted the TCR CDR3. MiXCR, run by TCRdb on the multiplex PCR reads, gives a single entry per CDR3 protein. In the table there are roughly 300,000 distinct CDR3 sequences, 14% of which are singletons. The material sequenced was blood. Every receptor here comes from a young woman with Graves' hyperthyroidism.

This clonotype occurred many times. The chain couples TRBV11-2 to TRBJ1-1; the D is unclear. Germline CDR1 is SGHAT and CDR2 is FQNNGV. This CDR3 has 13 residues. V was shortened by 5 bases and J by 1 base, with 8 bases between the two germline ends. CDR3 protein: CASSNWENTEAFF. The CDR3 region has the DNA TGTGCCAGCAGCAATTGGGAGAACACTGAAGCTTTCTTT.

This clonotype showed up just a few times. The chain couples TRBV6-1 to TRBJ2-3; D remains ambiguous. The V and J ends lost 7 bases and 3 bases respectively, with 8 bases between them. This CDR3 spans 12 amino acids. Looked up from germline, CDR1 is MNHNS and CDR2 is SASEGT. The DNA for the CDR3 is TGTGCCAGCACAGAATTTACAGATACGCAGTATTTT. It translates to CASTEFTDTQYF.